This entry concerns a single T cell receptor (beta chain). In this sample, this clonotype turned up many times. The antigen this receptor binds is unknown. No base qualities exist here, and no much larger clone lies one base off it. The data stem from a study of CD8 T cells in ankylosing spondylitis (dated 2017 in TCRdb). For context, the study as a whole: The study profiled T cell receptor beta repertoires in healthy donors and ankylosing spondylitis patients to find disease-linked TCR variants. The full study cohort comprised about 25 ankylosing spondylitis patients and 85 to 120 healthy donors. Peripheral blood was sampled, and synovial fluid was also collected from ankylosing spondylitis patients. On the study overall, not on this receptor specifically: The disease-linked clones were reported as significantly enriched in matched synovial fluid samples from ankylosing spondylitis patients. The disease-linked clones had a CD8+ phenotype and were found at relatively low frequencies in peripheral blood. Some of the motif variants had been reported before in the synovial fluid and blood of reactive arthritis patients, a finding that suggests common disease-initiation mechanisms. A TCR beta motif made up of under ten highly homologous amino acid variants appeared to be characteristic of blood from ankylosing spondylitis patients.

The sequencer was an Illumina HiSeq 2500. Quantitative 5'-RACE with molecular barcodes was the method used to prepare the TCR beta libraries. In the original analysis: A new computational method, built on a probabilistic model of VDJ rearrangement, was used to identify disease-linked TCR variants. TCRdb reworked the public reads: Q25 trimming with fastp, MiXCR clone assembly, productive beta chains retained. Every CDR3 protein is listed once, alongside the most common genes and DNA of its rows. These V and J calls originate from TCRdb's pipeline instead of the authors' own analysis. This sample is represented by hundreds of thousands of distinct CDR3 sequences; 20% to 30% of them were singletons. The top ten clones comprise approximately 1% of the sample. Sequences were obtained from blood, either unsorted or a sorted T cell fraction (not recorded which). This TCR was sampled from a male donor with ankylosing spondylitis.

CDR3 region: CSARGLAGESTDTQYF. Read as DNA, the sequence is TGCAGTGCTAGAGGACTAGCGGGAGAAAGCACAGATACGCAGTATTTT. This receptor chain uses TRBV20-1 and TRBJ2-3, with 12 junctional bases fitting TRBD2. V is cut back by 1 base and J by 0 bases, with 2 bases in the junction unmatched. Taken from the germline V gene (reference sequence), the CDR1 and CDR2 loops are DFQATT and SNEGSKA. The CDR3 goes from the cysteine to the phenylalanine over 16 residues. Only the CDR3 region is kept as DNA, spanning 48 bases read in frame from base 1.